This TCR beta chain was sequenced in a study of T cells after yellow fever vaccination. MiXCR was run by TCRdb on the 5' RACE reads, yielding one entry per CDR3 protein. The repertoire holds 610,000 or so distinct CDR3 sequences, with approximately 13% as singletons. This clonotype was observed many times. The specimen comprised PBMCs, sampled on the day of the yellow fever booster vaccination. This sequence originates from a man aged 25-45 years who received the YFV17D yellow fever vaccine.

The CDR3 sequence is CASSTPPDTQYF. The CDR3, as DNA: TGTGCCAGCAGCACGCCGCCAGATACGCAGTATTTT. This chain connects TRBV12-3 or TRBV12-4 to TRBJ2-3, with D unclear. V lost 6 bases and J lost 4, with 8 bases in between. The CDR3 has 12 amino acids.